One and the same sample provided the 19 T cell receptor beta chains below, sequenced in a study of vaccination and CD4 T cells after COVID-19. Treatment reported: roughly ten-day PBMC culture with coronavirus spike peptide pools or control peptides (ViraFEST assay). An Oncomine TCR Beta short-read assay was used to sequence the DNA from cultured CD4+ T cells. TCRdb used MiXCR to reprocess the PCR reads, holding one entry per CDR3 protein. The repertoire holds 8,500 to 10,000 distinct CDR3 sequences, over 30% seen once, with approximately 15% in the top ten. These receptors lack a known antigen. The sequencing sample was made of CD4+ T cells from blood, cultured in vitro. These receptors were taken from a human donor who had recovered from COVID-19.

The rearrangement links TRBV30 to TRBJ2-5; 7 bases are a match to TRBD2. With V trimmed by 4 bases and J by 2 bases, 10 bases remained unmatched. In germline, CDR1 is GTSNPN, CDR2 SVGIG (reference sequence). There are 15 residues in the CDR3. The CDR3 DNA reads as TGTGCCTGGACATGGTCGACTAGCCCTCAAGAGACCCAGTACTTC. Its translation is CAWTWSTSPQETQYF.

In this sample, this clonotype turned up a few times. DNA of the CDR3: TGTGCCAGTAGTGGGTTTCCGAATTCACCCCTCCACTTT. It encodes CASSGFPNSPLHF. V and J are TRBV19 and TRBJ1-6; D remains ambiguous. The length of the CDR3 is 13 residues. With 5 bases removed from V and 7 bases from J, the gap between germline ends came to 9 bases. The germline V gene has CDR1 LNHDA and CDR2 SQIVND (reference sequence).

This clonotype was observed a few times. V is TRBV6-4 and J is TRBJ1-2; 10 bases match TRBD1. The CDR3 spans 21 residues. The V segment lost 2 bases and the J segment 0 bases; nucleotides outside the gene matches: 18. Germline lookup yields CDR1 MRHNA and CDR2 SNTAGT. Here the CDR3 DNA reads TGTGCCAGCAGTGACACCTGGACAGGGGGAGACCTCAAGGGTACTAACTATGGCTACACCTTC. Protein product: CASSDTWTGGDLKGTNYGYTF.

This clonotype was seen only a few times. The chain uses TRBV7-8 and TRBJ1-6; D is perhaps TRBD1 (6 bases). V was shortened by 1 base and J by 13 bases, with 17 bases between the two germline ends. The CDR3 length is 15 residues. Germline values: CDR1 SGHVS, CDR2 FQNEAQ. The CDR3 sequence: CASSLGGDIGSPLHF. The CDR3 region has the DNA TGTGCCAGCAGCTTAGGAGGGGACATCGGGAGCCCCCTCCACTTT.

This rearrangement joins TRBV4-2 to TRBJ2-3, with 7 nucleotides matching TRBD2. V shed 0 bases and J 7 bases; nucleotides not matched to a gene: 7. Germline V gene sequence: CDR1 LGHNA, CDR2 YNFKEQ. This CDR3 contains 15 residues. This CDR3 is CASSQDRDYGNTQYF. The CDR3 DNA sequence: TGTGCCAGCAGCCAAGACCGGGACTACGGGAATACGCAGTATTTT.

This clonotype was seen a handful of times. The J gene is TRBJ1-1, the V gene TRBV6-1; D is unresolved. The CDR3 has 12 amino acids. CDR1 is MNHNS and CDR2 is SASEGT in the germline V gene. Trimming left V 10 bases short and J 0 bases short, with 9 bases between. The CDR3 here is CATQRVNTEAFF. CDR3 coding DNA: TGTGCCACCCAACGGGTGAACACTGAAGCTTTCTTT.

By share, this clonotype counts as large (0.1 to 1%). The chain links TRBV6-1 to TRBJ2-7, with D maybe TRBD2 (5 bases). The CDR3 totals 11 residues. The V gene lost 4 bases and the J gene lost 9 bases, with 10 bases spanning the gap. Germline V gene data show CDR1 as MNHNS and CDR2 as SASEGT. This CDR3 reads CASSAGFGQYF. CDR3 bases: TGTGCCAGCAGTGCGGGGTTTGGGCAGTACTTC.

This rearrangement joins TRBV12-5 to TRBJ1-5, with D hard to call. CDR3 length equals 12 residues. Looked up from germline, CDR1 is LGHNT and CDR2 is FRNRAP. Trimming took off 6 bases at V and 5 bases at J, with 8 bases between the two ends. The CDR3, as DNA: TGTGCTAGTGGCGTGGGGTATCAGCCCCAGCATTTT. Encoded protein: CASGVGYQPQHF.

This chain joins TRBV7-8 and TRBJ1-5; no definite D call. Germline CDR1 SGHVS, CDR2 FQNEAQ. This CDR3 contains 14 residues. Trimming left V 4 bases short and J 4 bases short, with 11 bases between. In DNA form, the CDR3 reads TGTGCCAGCAGCTCTGGACTCTCTAATCAGCCCCAGCATTTT. Amino acid sequence: CASSSGLSNQPQHF.

This rearrangement joins TRBV3-1 to TRBJ2-2, with TRBD2 as a possible D gene (6 bases). Germline V gene sequence: CDR1 LGHDT, CDR2 YNNKEL (reference sequence). The CDR3 sequence is 15 residues long. V was trimmed by 7 bases and J by 1 base, leaving 13 bases between them. CDR3 residues: CASKTVGGNTGELFF. The CDR3 DNA follows: TGTGCCAGCAAAACGGTCGGGGGGAACACCGGGGAGCTGTTTTTT.

This sequence joins TRBV12-3 or TRBV12-4 and TRBJ1-1; maybe TRBD1 (5 bases). The CDR3 runs to 14 residues. Trimming took 4 bases from V and 0 from J, leaving 9 bases between them. CDR3 in amino acids: CASSSRRVNTEAFF. The CDR3 coding sequence is TGTGCCAGCAGTTCCCGCAGGGTGAACACTGAAGCTTTCTTT.

This clonotype was detected only a few times. CDR3 region: CASSLSGEVSPLHF. The CDR3 coding sequence is TGCGCCAGCAGCCTGAGTGGGGAGGTTTCACCCCTCCACTTT. This rearrangement joins TRBV5-1 to TRBJ1-6; D call uncertain. Trimming pared 4 bases from V and 9 bases from J, leaving 14 bases between. Germline values: CDR1 SGHRS, CDR2 YFSETQ. The CDR3 spans 14 residues.

This chain connects TRBV7-6 to TRBJ1-1, with a possible D match to TRBD1 (5 bases). The CDR3 length is 13 residues. V was trimmed by 5 bases and J by 6 bases, leaving 13 bases between them. Germline CDR1 reads SGHVS; CDR2 reads FNYEAQ. CDR3 amino acids: CASSPGGVSEAFF. The DNA for the CDR3 is TGTGCCAGCAGCCCGGGGGGGGTTTCTGAAGCTTTCTTT.

This clonotype was detected only a few times. The J gene is TRBJ2-6, the V gene TRBV27; D is uncertain. Germline CDR1 is MNHEY and CDR2 is SMNVEV (reference sequence). The CDR3 totals 12 residues. V lost 7 bases and J lost 2, with 3 bases in between. CDR3 region: CASTTGANVLTF. CDR3 nucleotide sequence: TGTGCCAGCACTACTGGGGCCAACGTCCTGACTTTC.

The CDR3 sequence is CSAYGLDNTDTQYF. The CDR3, as DNA: TGCAGTGCGTACGGACTAGACAACACAGATACGCAGTATTTT. The V call is TRBV20-1, the J call TRBJ2-3; the match to TRBD2 covers 7 bases. V gave up 6 bases and J gave up 2 bases; unmatched junction bases: 8. Germline V gene lookup returns CDR1 DFQATT and CDR2 SNEGSKA (reference sequence). The CDR3 runs 14 residues.

This clonotype is medium-sized within its sample. The V gene is TRBV24-1, the J gene TRBJ2-3, with 7 bases matching TRBD1. V trimming: 0 bases; J trimming: 4 bases; junction bases outside the gene matches: 0. CDR3 length equals 14 residues. Per the germline V gene, CDR1 is KGHDR and CDR2 is SFDVKD. This CDR3 reads CATSDLGTADTQYF. The DNA for the CDR3 is TGTGCCACCAGTGATTTGGGGACAGCAGATACGCAGTATTTT.

This chain joins TRBV12-3 or TRBV12-4 and TRBJ2-3; the D is unclear. The CDR3 is 12 amino acids. V was cut by 6 bases and J by 7 bases, with 11 bases left in between. CDR3 in DNA: TGTGCCAGCAGCCCGACCAGTCATACGCAGTATTTT. Its protein product is CASSPTSHTQYF.

The count of this clonotype is one. The rearrangement links TRBV12-3 or TRBV12-4 to TRBJ2-7, with D perhaps matching TRBD1 or TRBD2 (6 bases each). CDR3 length: 14 amino acids. Trimming left V 3 bases short and J 8 bases short, with 17 bases between. The CDR3 bases are TGTGCCAGCAGTTTCAGGGGTGTGGGGGGCAAGCAGTACTTC. Translation gives CASSFRGVGGKQYF.

The chain joins TRBV20-1 to TRBJ2-1; 10 nucleotides match TRBD2. CDR3 length equals 19 residues. Per germline, CDR1 DFQATT and CDR2 SNEGSKA (reference sequence). Trimming took 3 bases from V and 4 from J; bases not matched to a gene: 18. CDR3 loop: CSARGATASGGIVYNEQFF. CDR3 in DNA: TGCAGTGCTAGGGGAGCTACGGCTAGCGGGGGAATTGTATACAATGAGCAGTTCTTC.